This TCR beta chain was sequenced during a study of T cell responses to AZD1222 COVID-19 vaccine. Findings and caveats of the study: Nearly half of spike-specific TCRs reportedly go after variant regions that carry no mutations. Repertoires were obtained solely post-peak T cell response. White British donors predominated, females outnumbered males, and clonal diversity was possibly underestimated. At baseline, just 6 or 7 AZD1222 recipients tested seropositive.

With respect to this clone: The antigen is not known.

Germline loops: CDR1 LGHNA, CDR2 YSLEER. Trimming took 1 base from V and 3 from J, leaving 14 bases between them. The CDR3 contains 16 residues. Sequencing was performed with immunoSEQ multiplex PCR; in TCRdb, only in-frame clones are kept and a portion is missing. The sample carries 150,000 or so clones, nearly 95% recorded once. The sample here was peripheral blood, taken 28 days after the second AZD1222 dose. The chain recombines TRBV4-3 with TRBJ2-3; no reliable D call. The sequence was obtained from an adult who received the AZD1222 COVID-19 vaccine. The CDR3 sequence is CASSQVLVDLTDTQYF. The CDR3, as DNA: TGCGCCAGCAGCCAAGTACTGGTGGACCTGACAGATACGCAGTATTTT.